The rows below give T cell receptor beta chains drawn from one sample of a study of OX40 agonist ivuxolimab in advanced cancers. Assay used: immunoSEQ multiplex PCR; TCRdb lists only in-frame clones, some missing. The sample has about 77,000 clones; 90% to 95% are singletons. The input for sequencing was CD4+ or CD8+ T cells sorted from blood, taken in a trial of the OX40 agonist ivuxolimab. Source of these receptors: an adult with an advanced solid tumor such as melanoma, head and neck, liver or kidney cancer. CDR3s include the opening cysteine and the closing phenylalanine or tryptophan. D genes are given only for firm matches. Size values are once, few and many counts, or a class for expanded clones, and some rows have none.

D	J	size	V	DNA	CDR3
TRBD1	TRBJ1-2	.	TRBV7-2	TGTGCCAGCAGCTCTTTTAGGGACAGGGGTCCTAACTATGGCTACACCTTC	CASSSFRDRGPNYGYTF
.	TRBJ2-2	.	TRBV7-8	TGTGCCAGCAGCTTAGCGACGGGGGAGCTGTTTTTT	CASSLATGELFF
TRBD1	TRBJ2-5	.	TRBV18	TGTGCCAGCGCAGGACAGGGGGCAGAGACCCAGTACTTC	CASAGQGAETQYF
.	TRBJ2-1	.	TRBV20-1	TGCAGTGCACCTCTAGGAGAGCAGTTCTTC	CSAPLGEQFF
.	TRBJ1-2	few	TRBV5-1	TGCGCCAGCAGCTTGGTGCAGGGAGGCGACTATGGCTACACCTTC	CASSLVQGGDYGYTF
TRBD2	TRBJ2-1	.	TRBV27	TGTGCCAGCAGTTTCGTAACTAGCGGGGGCCCTAGAGAGCAGTTCTTC	CASSFVTSGGPREQFF
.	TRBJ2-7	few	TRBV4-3	TGCGCCAGCAGCCAAGCTTGGCGGGTCTACTCCTACGAGCAGTACTTC	CASSQAWRVYSYEQYF
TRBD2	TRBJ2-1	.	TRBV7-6	TGTGCCAGCAGCCCACTTAGCGGGAGGAATAATGAGCAGTTCTTC	CASSPLSGRNNEQFF
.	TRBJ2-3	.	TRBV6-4	TGTGCCAGCAGTGGGGGGGCAGATACGCAGTATTTT	CASSGGADTQYF
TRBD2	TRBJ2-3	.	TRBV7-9	TGTGCCAGCAGCTCTCCCCCCGGGCTAGCGGTCACAGATACGCAGTATTTT	CASSSPPGLAVTDTQYF
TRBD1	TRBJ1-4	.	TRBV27	TGTGCCAGCAGTCCTCGGGGCAGGGGGGAAAAACTGTTTTTT	CASSPRGRGEKLFF
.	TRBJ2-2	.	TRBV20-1	TGCAGTGCTATCTGGATCGGGGAGCTGTTTTTT	CSAIWIGELFF
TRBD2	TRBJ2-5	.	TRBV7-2	TGTGCCAGCAGTTCAGTAGCGGGAGGGGAGACCCAGTACTTC	CASSSVAGGETQYF
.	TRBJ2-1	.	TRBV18	TGTGCCAGCTCACTCGGACAGTCGGATGAGCAGTTCTTC	CASSLGQSDEQFF
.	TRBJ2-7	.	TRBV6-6	TGTGCCAGCAGGGGGAGGGGGCTTGAGCAGTACTTC	CASRGRGLEQYF
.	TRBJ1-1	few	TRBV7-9	TGTGCCAGCAGCTTACGGGGTACTGAAGCTTTCTTT	CASSLRGTEAFF
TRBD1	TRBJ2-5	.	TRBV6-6	TGTGCCAGCAGACCTGGACAGGTCCAAGGAGAGACCCAGTACTTC	CASRPGQVQGETQYF
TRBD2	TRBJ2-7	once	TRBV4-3	TGCGCCAGCAGCCGAGCGGGAGGATCGTACGAGCAGTACTTC	CASSRAGGSYEQYF
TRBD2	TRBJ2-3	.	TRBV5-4	TGTGCCAGCAGCCCCGGGGGGGATACGCAGTATTTT	CASSPGGDTQYF
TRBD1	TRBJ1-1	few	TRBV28	TGTGCCAGCAGTTTGATCAAAGGACAGGGGGCCCACACTGAAGCTTTCTTT	CASSLIKGQGAHTEAFF
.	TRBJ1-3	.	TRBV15	TGTGCCACCAGGTCTGTGAGAGCAGGAAACACCATATATTTT	CATRSVRAGNTIYF
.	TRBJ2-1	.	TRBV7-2	TGTGCCAGCAGCCAAGTTTACTACAATGAGCAGTTCTTC	CASSQVYYNEQFF
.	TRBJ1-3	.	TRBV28	TGTGCCAGCAGTCTCCTCATTAACAGGGATGGAAACACCATATATTTT	CASSLLINRDGNTIYF
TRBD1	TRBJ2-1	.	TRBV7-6	TGTGCCAGCAGCTCCTGGACAGGGAGTGGGGAGCAGTTCTTC	CASSSWTGSGEQFF
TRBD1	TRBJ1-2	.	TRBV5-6	TGTGCCAGCAGCTTGGAACCGGACAGGATTGAAGGCTACACCTTC	CASSLEPDRIEGYTF
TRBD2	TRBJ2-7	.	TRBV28	TGTGCCAGCAGTACTGCGGGAGGGGGCTACGAGCAGTACTTC	CASSTAGGGYEQYF
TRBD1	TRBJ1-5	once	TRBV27	TGTGCCAGCAGTCCGGACAGGGTCTCCCAGCCCCAGCATTTT	CASSPDRVSQPQHF
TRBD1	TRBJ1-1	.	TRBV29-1	TGCAGCGTTGTAGAGGGGACAGGGCTCATGAACACTGAAGCTTTCTTT	CSVVEGTGLMNTEAFF
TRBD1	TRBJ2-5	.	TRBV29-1	TGCAGCGCCGCCGGGACAGGGGTGGAGACCCAGTACTTC	CSAAGTGVETQYF
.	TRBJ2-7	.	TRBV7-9	TGTGCCAGCAGCTCCTTTTACGAGCAGTACTTC	CASSSFYEQYF
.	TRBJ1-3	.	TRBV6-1	TGTGCCAGCAGTGAAGCAGGAAACACCATATATTTT	CASSEAGNTIYF
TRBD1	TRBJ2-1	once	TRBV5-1	TGCGCCAGCAGCTTGGGGACAGGGGTGGCAAATGAGCAGTTCTTC	CASSLGTGVANEQFF
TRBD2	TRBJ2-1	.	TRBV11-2	TGTGCCAGCAGCTTAGCAGGGACTAGCGGGAGGAATGAGCAGTTCTTC	CASSLAGTSGRNEQFF
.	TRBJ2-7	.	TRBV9	TGTGCCAGCAGCGCCGACAATCTTGGGGAGCAGTACTTC	CASSADNLGEQYF
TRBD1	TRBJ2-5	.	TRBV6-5	TGTGCCAGCAGTTACAACAGGGGTGAGACCCAGTACTTC	CASSYNRGETQYF
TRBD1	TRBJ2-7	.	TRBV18	TGTGCCAGCTCACCAGGCGCGGGACAGGGCTACGAGCAGTACTTC	CASSPGAGQGYEQYF
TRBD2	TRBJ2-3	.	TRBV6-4	TGTGCCAGCAGTGACTCACTAGCGGGCACAGATACGCAGTATTTT	CASSDSLAGTDTQYF
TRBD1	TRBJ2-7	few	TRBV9	TGTGCCAGCAGCGGACAGGGGAAGGCCTACGAGCAGTACTTC	CASSGQGKAYEQYF